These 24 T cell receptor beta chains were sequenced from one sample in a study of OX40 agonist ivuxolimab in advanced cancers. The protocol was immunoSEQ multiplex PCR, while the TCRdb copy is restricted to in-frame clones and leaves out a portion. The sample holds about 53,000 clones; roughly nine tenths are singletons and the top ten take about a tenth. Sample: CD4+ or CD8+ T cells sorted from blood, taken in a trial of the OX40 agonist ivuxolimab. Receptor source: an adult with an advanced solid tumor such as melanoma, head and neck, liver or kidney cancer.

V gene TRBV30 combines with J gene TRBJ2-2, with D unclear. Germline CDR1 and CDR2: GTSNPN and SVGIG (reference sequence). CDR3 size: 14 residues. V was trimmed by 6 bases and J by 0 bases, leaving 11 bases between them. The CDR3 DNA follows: TGTGCCTGTAGAGTGAGTACGAACACCGGGGAGCTGTTTTTT. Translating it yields CACRVSTNTGELFF. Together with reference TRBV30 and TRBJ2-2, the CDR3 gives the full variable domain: SQTIHQWPATLVQPVGSPLSLECTVEGTSNPNLYWYRQAAGRGLQLLFYSVGIGQISSEVPQNLSASRPQDRQFILSSKKLLLSDSGFYLCACRVSTNTGELFFGEGSRLTVL.

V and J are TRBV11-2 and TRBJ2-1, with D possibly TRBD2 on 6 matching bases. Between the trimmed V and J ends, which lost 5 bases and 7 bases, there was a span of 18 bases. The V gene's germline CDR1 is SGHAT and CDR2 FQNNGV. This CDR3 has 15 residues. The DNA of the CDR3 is TGTGCCAGCAGCCGCAGCCCCGGGACTGAGAATGAGCAGTTCTTC. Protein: CASSRSPGTENEQFF.

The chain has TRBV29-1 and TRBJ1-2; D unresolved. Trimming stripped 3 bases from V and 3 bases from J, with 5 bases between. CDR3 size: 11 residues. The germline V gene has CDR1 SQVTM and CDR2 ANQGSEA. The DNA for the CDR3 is TGCAGCGTTGAGGCCTACTATGGCTACACCTTC. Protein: CSVEAYYGYTF.

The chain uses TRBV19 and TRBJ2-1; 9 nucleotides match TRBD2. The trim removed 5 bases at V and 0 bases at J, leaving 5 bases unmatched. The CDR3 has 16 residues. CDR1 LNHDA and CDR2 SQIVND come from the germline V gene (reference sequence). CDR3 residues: CASSPSGVSSYNEQFF. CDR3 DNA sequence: TGTGCCAGTAGTCCTAGCGGGGTTTCCTCCTACAATGAGCAGTTCTTC.

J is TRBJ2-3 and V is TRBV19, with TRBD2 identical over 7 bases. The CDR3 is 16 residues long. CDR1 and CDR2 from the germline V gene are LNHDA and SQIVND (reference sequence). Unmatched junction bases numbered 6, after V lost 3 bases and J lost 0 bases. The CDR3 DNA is TGTGCCAGTAGTATGTTAGCGGGTGCTAGCACAGATACGCAGTATTTT. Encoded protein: CASSMLAGASTDTQYF.

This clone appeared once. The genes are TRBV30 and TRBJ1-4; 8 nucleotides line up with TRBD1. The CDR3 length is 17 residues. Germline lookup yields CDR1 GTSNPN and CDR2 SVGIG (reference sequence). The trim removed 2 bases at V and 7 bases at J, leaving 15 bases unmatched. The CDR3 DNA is TGTGCCTGGAGTTTATTGGCGCCGGGACAGGTGGCTGAAAAACTGTTTTTT. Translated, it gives CAWSLLAPGQVAEKLFF. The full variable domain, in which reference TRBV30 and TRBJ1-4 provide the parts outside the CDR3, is SQTIHQWPATLVQPVGSPLSLECTVEGTSNPNLYWYRQAAGRGLQLLFYSVGIGQISSEVPQNLSASRPQDRQFILSSKKLLLSDSGFYLCAWSLLAPGQVAEKLFFGSGTQLSVL.

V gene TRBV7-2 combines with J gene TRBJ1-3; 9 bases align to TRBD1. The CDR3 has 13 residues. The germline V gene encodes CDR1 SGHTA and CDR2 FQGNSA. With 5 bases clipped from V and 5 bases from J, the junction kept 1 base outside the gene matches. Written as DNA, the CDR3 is TGTGCCAGCAGCGGGACAGGGAGAAACACCATATATTTT. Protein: CASSGTGRNTIYF.

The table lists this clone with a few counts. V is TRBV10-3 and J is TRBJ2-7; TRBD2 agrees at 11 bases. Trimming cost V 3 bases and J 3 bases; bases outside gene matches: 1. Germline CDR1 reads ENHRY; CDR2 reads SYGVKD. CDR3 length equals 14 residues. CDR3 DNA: TGTGCCATCAGTGATGGGACTAGCGGCTACGAGCAGTACTTC. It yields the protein CAISDGTSGYEQYF.

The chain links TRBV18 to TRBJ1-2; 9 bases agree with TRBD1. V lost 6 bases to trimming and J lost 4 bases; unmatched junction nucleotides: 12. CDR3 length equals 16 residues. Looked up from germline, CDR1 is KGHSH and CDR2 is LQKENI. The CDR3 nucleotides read TGTGCCAGCTCGCTGAACGGCGGGACAGGGATCTATGGCTACACCTTC. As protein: CASSLNGGTGIYGYTF.

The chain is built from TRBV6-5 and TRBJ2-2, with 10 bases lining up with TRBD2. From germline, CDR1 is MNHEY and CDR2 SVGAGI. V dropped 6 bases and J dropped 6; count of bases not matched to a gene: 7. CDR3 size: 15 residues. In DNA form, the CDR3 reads TGTGCCAGCAGCCGGGGACTAGCGCGGTCCGGGGAGCTGTTTTTT. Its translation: CASSRGLARSGELFF.

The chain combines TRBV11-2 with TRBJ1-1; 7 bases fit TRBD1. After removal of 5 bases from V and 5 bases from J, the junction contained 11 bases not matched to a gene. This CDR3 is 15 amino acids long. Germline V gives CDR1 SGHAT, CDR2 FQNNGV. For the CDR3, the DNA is TGTGCCAGCAGCGATATGGGGACAGCAAGGACTGAAGCTTTCTTT. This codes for CASSDMGTARTEAFF.

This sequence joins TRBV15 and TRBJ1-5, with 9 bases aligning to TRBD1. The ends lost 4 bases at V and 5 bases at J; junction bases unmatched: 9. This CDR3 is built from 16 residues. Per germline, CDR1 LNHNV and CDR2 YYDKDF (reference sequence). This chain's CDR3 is CATSTGTGRVDQPQHF. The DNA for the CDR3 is TGTGCCACCAGCACCGGGACAGGGAGGGTCGATCAGCCCCAGCATTTT.

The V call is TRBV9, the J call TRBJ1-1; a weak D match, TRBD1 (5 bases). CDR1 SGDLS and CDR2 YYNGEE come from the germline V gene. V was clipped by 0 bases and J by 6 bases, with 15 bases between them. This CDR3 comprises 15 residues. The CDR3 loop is CASSVGPGGSSEAFF. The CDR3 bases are TGTGCCAGCAGCGTAGGACCCGGGGGTTCCTCTGAAGCTTTCTTT.

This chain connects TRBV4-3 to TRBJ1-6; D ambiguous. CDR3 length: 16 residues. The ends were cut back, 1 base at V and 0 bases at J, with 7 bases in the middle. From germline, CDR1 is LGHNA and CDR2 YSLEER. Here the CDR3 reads CASSQVSGSYNSPLHF. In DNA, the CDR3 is TGCGCCAGCAGCCAAGTTTCAGGCTCCTATAATTCACCCCTCCACTTT.

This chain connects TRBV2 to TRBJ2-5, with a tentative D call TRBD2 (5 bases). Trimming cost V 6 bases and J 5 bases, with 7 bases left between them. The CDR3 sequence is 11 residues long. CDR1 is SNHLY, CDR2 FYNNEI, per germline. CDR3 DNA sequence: TGTGCCAGCAGGACGGGGGAGACCCAGTACTTC. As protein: CASRTGETQYF.

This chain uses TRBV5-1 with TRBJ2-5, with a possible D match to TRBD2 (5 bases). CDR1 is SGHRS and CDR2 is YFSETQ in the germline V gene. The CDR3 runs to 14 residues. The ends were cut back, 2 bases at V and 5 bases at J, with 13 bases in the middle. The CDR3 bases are TGCGCCAGCAGCTTCCTAGGCCGGGATGAGACCCAGTACTTC. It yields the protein CASSFLGRDETQYF.

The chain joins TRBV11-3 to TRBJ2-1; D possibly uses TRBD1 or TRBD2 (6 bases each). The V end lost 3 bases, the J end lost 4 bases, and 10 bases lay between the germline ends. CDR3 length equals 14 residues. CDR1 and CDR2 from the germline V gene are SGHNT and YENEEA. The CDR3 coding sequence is TGTGCCAGCAGCTTGGGGGGCATGTACAATGAGCAGTTCTTC. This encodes CASSLGGMYNEQFF.

CDR3 in amino acids: CASTNRGSYEQYF. CDR3 bases: TGTGCCAGCACCAATCGAGGGTCCTACGAGCAGTACTTC. The chain uses TRBV21-1 and TRBJ2-7; whether TRBD2, the table's D call, matches the DNA was not checked. TRBV21-1 is assigned pseudogene status. The CDR3 runs to 13 residues.

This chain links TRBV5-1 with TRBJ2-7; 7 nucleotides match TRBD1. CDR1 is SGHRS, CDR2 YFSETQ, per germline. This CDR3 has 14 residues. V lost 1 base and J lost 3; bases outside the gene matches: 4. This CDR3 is CASSLFTGDYEQYF. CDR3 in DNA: TGCGCCAGCAGCTTGTTCACAGGGGACTACGAGCAGTACTTC.

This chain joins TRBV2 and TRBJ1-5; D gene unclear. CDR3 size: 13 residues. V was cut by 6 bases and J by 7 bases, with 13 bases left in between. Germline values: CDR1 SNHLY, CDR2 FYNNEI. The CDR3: CASSREPGQPQHF. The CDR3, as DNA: TGTGCCAGCAGCCGGGAGCCGGGGCAGCCCCAGCATTTT.

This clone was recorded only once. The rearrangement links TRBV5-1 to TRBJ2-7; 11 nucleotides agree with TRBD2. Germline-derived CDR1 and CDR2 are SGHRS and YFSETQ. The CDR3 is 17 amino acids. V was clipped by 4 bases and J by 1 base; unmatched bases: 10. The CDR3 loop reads CASSKDRGLADSYEQYF. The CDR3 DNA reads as TGCGCCAGCAGCAAGGACAGGGGACTAGCGGATTCCTACGAGCAGTACTTC.

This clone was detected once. The CDR3 reads CASSEGISTDTQYF. The CDR3 coding sequence is TGTGCCAGCAGTGAAGGGATTAGCACAGATACGCAGTATTTT. The rearrangement uses TRBV2 and TRBJ2-3; D unclear. From germline, CDR1 is SNHLY and CDR2 FYNNEI. V was trimmed by 1 base and J by 0 bases, leaving 5 bases between them. The CDR3 contains 14 residues.

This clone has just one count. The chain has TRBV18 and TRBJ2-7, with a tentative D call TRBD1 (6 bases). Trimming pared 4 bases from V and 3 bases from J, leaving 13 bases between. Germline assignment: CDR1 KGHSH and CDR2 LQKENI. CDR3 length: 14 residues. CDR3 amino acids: CASSLGTPNYEQYF. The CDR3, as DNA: TGTGCCAGCTCACTCGGGACACCGAACTACGAGCAGTACTTC.

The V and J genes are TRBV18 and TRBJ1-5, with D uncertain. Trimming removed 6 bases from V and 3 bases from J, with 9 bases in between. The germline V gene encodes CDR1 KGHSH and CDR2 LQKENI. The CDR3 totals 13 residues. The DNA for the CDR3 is TGTGCCAGCTCCCCTGGAGACAATCAGCCCCAGCATTTT. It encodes CASSPGDNQPQHF. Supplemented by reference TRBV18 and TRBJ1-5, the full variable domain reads NAGVMQNPRHLVRRRGQEARLRCSPMKGHSHVYWYRQLPEEGLKFMVYLQKENIIDESGMPKERFSAEFPKEGPSILRIQQVVRGDSAAYFCASSPGDNQPQHFGDGTRLSIL.